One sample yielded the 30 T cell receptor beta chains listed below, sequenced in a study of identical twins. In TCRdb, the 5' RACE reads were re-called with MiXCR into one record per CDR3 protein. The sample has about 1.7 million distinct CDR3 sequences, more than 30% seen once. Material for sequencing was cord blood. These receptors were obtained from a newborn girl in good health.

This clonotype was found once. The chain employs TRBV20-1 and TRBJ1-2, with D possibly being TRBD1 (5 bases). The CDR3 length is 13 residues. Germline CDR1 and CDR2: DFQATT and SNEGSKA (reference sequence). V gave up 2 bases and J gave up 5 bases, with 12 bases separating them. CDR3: CSARSGRGYGYTF. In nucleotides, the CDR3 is TGCAGTGCTAGATCAGGGCGAGGGTATGGCTACACCTTC.

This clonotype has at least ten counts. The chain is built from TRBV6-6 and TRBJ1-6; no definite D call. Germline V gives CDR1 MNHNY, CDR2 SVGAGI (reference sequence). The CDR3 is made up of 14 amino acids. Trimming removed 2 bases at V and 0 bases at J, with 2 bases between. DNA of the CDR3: TGTGCCAGCAGTTACAGCTCCTATAATTCACCCCTCCACTTT. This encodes CASSYSSYNSPLHF.

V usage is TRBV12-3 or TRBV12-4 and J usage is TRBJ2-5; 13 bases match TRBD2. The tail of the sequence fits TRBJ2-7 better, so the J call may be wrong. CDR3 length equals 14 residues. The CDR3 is CASRTSGSRNEQYF. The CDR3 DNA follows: TGTGCCAGCCGGACTAGCGGGAGTCGCAACGAGCAGTACTTC.

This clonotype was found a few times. DNA of the CDR3: TGTGCCAGCAGCCCCGTAACCGGGACAGGGACCCCAGGGGACGAAGCTTTCTTT. It is translated as CASSPVTGTGTPGDEAFF. The V and J genes are TRBV14 and TRBJ1-1; 9 nucleotides line up with TRBD1. V lost 4 bases and J lost 8; bases outside the gene matches: 20. CDR1 is SGHDN, CDR2 FVKESK, per germline. The CDR3 length is 18 residues.

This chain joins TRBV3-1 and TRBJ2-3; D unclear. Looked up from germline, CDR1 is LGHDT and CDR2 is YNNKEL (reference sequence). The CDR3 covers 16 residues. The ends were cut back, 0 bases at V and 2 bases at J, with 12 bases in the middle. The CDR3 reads CASSQDPGKYTDTQYF. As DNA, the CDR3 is TGTGCCAGCAGCCAAGACCCGGGCAAGTACACAGATACGCAGTATTTT.

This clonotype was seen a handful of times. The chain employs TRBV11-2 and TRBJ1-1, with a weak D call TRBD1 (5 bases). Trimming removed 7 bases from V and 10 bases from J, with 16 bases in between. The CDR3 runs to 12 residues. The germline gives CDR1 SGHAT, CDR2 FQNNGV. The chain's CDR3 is CASNGGWGVAFF. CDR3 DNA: TGTGCCAGCAACGGGGGGTGGGGTGTAGCTTTCTTT.

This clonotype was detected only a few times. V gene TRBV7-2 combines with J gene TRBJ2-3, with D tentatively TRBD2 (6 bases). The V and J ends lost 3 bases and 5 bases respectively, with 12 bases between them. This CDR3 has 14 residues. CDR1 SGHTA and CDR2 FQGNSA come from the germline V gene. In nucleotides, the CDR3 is TGTGCCAGCAGCTTGGGGACTCCACAAGATACGCAGTATTTT. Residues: CASSLGTPQDTQYF.

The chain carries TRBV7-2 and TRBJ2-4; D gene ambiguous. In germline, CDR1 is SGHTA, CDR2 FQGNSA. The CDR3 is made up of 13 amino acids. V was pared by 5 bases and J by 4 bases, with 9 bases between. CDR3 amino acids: CASSPKAKNIQYF. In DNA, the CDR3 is TGTGCCAGCAGCCCGAAGGCGAAAAACATTCAGTACTTC. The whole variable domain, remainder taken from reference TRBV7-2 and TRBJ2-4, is GAGVSQSPSNKVTEKGKDVELRCDPISGHTALYWYRQSLGQGLEFLIYFQGNSAPDKSGLPSDRFSAERTGGSVSTLTIQRTQQEDSAVYLCASSPKAKNIQYFGAGTRLSVL.

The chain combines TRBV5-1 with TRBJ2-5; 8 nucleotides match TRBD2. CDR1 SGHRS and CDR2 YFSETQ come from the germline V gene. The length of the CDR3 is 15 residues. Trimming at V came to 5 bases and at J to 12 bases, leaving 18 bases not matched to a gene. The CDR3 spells CASRLSGGQLYEKYF. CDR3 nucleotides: TGCGCCAGCAGGCTCTCGGGGGGGCAACTCTACGAGAAGTACTTC.

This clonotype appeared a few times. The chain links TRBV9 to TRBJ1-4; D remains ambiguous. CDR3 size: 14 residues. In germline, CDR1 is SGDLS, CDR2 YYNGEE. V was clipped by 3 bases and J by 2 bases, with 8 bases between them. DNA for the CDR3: TGTGCCAGCAGCGCCGGGTCGACTAATGAAAAACTGTTTTTT. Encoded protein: CASSAGSTNEKLFF.

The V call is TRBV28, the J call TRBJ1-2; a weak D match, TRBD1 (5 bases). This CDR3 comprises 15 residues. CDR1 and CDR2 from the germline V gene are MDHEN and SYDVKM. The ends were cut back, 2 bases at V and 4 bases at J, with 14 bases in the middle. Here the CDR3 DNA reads TGTGCCAGCAGTTTAGGCCCCGAAAGGGGCTATGGCTACACCTTC. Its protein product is CASSLGPERGYGYTF.

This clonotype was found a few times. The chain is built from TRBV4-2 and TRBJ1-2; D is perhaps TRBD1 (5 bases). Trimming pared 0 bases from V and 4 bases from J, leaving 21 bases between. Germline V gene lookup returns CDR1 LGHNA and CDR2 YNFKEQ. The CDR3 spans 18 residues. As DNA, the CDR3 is TGTGCCAGCAGCCAAGAAGGGGATACAGGTTACCTTGGCTATGGCTACACCTTC. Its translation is CASSQEGDTGYLGYGYTF.

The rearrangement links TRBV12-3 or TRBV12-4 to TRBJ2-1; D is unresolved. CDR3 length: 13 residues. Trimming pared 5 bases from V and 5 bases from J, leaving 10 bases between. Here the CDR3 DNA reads TGTGCCAGCAGTAAGTTAAGGGACAATGAGCAGTTCTTC. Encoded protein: CASSKLRDNEQFF.

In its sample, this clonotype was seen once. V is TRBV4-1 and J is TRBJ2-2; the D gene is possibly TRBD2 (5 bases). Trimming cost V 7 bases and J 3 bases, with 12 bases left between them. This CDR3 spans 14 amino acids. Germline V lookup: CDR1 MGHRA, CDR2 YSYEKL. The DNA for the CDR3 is TGCGCCAGCAAAGGACTCCGGGACACCGGGGAGCTGTTTTTT. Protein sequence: CASKGLRDTGELFF.

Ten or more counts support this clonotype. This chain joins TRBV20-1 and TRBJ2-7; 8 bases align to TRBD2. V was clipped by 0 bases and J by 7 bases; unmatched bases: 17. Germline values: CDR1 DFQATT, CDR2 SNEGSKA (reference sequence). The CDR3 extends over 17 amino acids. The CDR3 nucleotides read TGCAGTGCTAGAGATGCGGCCTTAGCGGGGCCTACGAAAGAGCAGTACTTC. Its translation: CSARDAALAGPTKEQYF.

The CDR3 DNA reads as TGTGCCAGCAGTTTAATGTTCGAGGATACGCAGTATTTT. Translated: CASSLMFEDTQYF. V usage is TRBV12-3 or TRBV12-4 and J usage is TRBJ2-3; D call uncertain. The length of the CDR3 is 13 residues. Deletions cut 2 bases from V and 6 bases from J, with 9 bases between.

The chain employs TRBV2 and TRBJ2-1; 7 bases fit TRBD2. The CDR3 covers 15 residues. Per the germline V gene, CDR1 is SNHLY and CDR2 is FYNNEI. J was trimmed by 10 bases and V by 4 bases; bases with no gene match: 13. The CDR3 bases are TGTGCCAGCAGTGGCATGGGAGTAGCGGGCGGAGAGCAGTTCTTC. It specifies CASSGMGVAGGEQFF.

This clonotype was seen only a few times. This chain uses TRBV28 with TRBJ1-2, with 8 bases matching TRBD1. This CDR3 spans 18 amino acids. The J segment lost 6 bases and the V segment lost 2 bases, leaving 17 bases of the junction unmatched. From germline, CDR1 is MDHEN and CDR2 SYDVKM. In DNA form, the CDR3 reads TGTGCCAGCAGTTTACTACACGTCCTCATCGGACAGGGAGATGGCTACACCTTC. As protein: CASSLLHVLIGQGDGYTF.

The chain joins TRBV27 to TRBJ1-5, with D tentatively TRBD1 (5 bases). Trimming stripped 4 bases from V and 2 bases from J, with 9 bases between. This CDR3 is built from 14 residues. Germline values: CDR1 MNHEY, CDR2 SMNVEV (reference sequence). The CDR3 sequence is CASSYRMGNQPQHF. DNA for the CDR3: TGTGCCAGCAGTTACAGGATGGGCAATCAGCCCCAGCATTTT.

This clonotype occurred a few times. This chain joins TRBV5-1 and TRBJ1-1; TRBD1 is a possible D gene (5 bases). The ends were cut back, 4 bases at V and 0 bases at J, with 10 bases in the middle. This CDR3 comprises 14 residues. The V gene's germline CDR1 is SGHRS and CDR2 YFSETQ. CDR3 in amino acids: CASSRQSMNTEAFF. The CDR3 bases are TGCGCCAGCAGCCGACAGTCCATGAACACTGAAGCTTTCTTT.

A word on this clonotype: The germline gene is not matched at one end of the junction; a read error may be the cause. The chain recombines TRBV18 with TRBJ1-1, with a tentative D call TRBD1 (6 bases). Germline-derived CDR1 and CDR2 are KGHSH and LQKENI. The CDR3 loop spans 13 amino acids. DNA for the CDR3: TGTGTCAGCTCACAGGGTTGGAGCACTGAAGCTTTCTTT. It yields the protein CVSSQGWSTEAFF.

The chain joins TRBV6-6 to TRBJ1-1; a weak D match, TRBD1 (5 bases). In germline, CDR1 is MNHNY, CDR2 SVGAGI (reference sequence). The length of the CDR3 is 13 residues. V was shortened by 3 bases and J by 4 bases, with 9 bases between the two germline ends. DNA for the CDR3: TGTGCCAGCAGTTATAAGGGGCTCACTGAAGCTTTCTTT. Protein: CASSYKGLTEAFF.

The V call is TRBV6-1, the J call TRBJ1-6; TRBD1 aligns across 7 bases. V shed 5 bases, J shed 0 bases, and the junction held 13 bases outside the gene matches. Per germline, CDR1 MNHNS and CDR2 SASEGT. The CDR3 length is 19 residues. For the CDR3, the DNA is TGTGCCAGCAGTCGCACACGGACAGGTCTTAGCTCCTATAATTCACCCCTCCACTTT. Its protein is CASSRTRTGLSSYNSPLHF.

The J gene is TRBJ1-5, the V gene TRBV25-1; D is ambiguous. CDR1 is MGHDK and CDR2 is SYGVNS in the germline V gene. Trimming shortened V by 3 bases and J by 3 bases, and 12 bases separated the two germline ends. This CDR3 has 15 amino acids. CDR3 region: CASSDPTVHNQPQHF. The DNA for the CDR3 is TGTGCCAGCAGTGATCCGACCGTCCACAATCAGCCCCAGCATTTT.

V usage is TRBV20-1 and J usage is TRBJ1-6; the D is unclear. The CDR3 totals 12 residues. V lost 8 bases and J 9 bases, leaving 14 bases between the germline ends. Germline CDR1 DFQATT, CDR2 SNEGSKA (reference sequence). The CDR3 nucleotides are TGCAGTACCCTCGTCGGGAGTTCACCCCTCCACTTT. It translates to CSTLVGSSPLHF.

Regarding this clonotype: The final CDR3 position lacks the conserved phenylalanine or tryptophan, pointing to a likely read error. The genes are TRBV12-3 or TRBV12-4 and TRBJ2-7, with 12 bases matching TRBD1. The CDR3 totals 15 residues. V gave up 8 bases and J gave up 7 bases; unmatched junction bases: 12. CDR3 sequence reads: CASSLGTGGLNEQYL. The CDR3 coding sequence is TGTGCCAGCTCACTCGGGACAGGGGGCCTCAATGAGCAGTACTTA.

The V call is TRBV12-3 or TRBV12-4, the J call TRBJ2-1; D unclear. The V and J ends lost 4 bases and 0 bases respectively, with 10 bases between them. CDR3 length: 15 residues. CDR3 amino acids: CASSSLSDSYNEQFF. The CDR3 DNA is TGTGCCAGCAGTTCTCTGTCAGACTCCTACAATGAGCAGTTCTTC.

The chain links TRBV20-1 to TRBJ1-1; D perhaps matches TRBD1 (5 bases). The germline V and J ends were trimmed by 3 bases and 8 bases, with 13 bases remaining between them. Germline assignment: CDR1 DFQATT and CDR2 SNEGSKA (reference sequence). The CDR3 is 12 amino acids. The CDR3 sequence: CSASEGAREAFF. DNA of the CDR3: TGCAGTGCTAGCGAAGGGGCGCGGGAAGCTTTCTTT.

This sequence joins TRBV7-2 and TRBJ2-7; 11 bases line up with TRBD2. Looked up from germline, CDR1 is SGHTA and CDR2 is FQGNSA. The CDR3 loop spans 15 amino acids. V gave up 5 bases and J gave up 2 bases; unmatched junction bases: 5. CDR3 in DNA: TGTGCCAGCAGCCAAACTAGCGGGGGCCCCTACGAGCAGTACTTC. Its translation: CASSQTSGGPYEQYF.

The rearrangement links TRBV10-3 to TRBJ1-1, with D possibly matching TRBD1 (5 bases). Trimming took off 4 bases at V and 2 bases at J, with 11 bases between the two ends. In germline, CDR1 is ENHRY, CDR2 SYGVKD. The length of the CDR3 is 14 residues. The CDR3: CAISVDTANTEAFF. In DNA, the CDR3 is TGTGCCATCAGTGTGGACACGGCCAACACTGAAGCTTTCTTT.